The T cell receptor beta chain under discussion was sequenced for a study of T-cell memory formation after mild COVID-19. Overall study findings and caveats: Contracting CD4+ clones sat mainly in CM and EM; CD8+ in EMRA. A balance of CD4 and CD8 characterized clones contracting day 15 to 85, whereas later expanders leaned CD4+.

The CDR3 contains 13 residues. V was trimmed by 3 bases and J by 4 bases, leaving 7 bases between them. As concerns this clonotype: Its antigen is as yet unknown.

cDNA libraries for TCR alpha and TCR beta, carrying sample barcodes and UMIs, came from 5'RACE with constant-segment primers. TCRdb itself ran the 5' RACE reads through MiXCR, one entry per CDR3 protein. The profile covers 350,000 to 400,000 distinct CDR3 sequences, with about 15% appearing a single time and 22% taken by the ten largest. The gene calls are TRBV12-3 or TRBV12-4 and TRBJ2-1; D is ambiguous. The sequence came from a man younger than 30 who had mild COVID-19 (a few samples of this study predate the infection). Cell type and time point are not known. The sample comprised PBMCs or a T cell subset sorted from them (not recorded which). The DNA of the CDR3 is TGTGCCAGCAGTTTGGCGATATACAATGAGCAGTTCTTC. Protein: CASSLAIYNEQFF.